This entry is about one T cell receptor beta chain. The entry originates in a study of blood T cell repertoires in COVID-19. Turning to the study itself: The cDNA or gDNA used as material had been derived from T cells, B-cell-depleted T cells, or PBMCs.

The CDR3 is 13 amino acids. The ends were cut back, 5 bases at V and 8 bases at J, with 15 bases in the middle. CDR1 is LGHDT, CDR2 YNNKEL, per germline (reference sequence). Profiling relied on immunoSEQ multiplex PCR, and the TCRdb table lists in-frame clones only, not all of them. This table has about 59,000 clones, around nine tenths appearing once. This TCR derives from a man aged 80 or over with acute or convalescent COVID-19. This chain uses TRBV3-1 (or the pseudogene TRBV3-2) with TRBJ1-2; no reliable D call. Sequenced input: peripheral blood. The CDR3 sequence is CASSKAYLGGYTF. The CDR3 nucleotides are TGTGCCAGCAGCAAGGCATACCTGGGCGGCTACACCTTC.